Described below is a single T cell receptor (beta chain) sequence and its context. This entry belongs to a study of blood T cell repertoires in COVID-19. In the study overall: Material from acute and convalescent COVID-19 was sourced from the United States, Italy and Spain. PBMCs, B-cell-depleted T cells, or T cells provided the cDNA or gDNA that made up the material.

Under the authors' procedure: Amplification of reference gene primers was used by the study to estimate nucleated cell counts. Libraries were prepared by immunoSEQ multiplex PCR; TCRdb keeps only in-frame clonotypes and omits some of them. V and J calls and clone size are copied from that table; D and trimming were computed from the DNA. The sample consists of fewer than 200,000 clones, about 89% of them appearing once. CDR1 is SGHRS, CDR2 YFSETQ, per germline. V lost 4 bases and J 2 bases, leaving 13 bases between the germline ends. The CDR3 length is 14 residues. Material for sequencing was peripheral blood. The receptor's source is a man aged 40-50 years with active or convalescent COVID-19. The chain combines TRBV5-1 with TRBJ2-7, with D maybe TRBD1 (5 bases). CDR3 DNA: TGCGCCAGCAGCATAGCAGGGAATGCCTACGAGCAGTACTTC. Protein sequence: CASSIAGNAYEQYF. The complete variable domain, with remaining parts taken from reference TRBV5-1 and TRBJ2-7, reads KAGVTQTPRYLIKTRGQQVTLSCSPISGHRSVSWYQQTPGQGLQFLFEYFSETQRNKGNFPGRFSGRQFSNSRSEMNVSTLELGDSALYLCASSIAGNAYEQYFGPGTRLTVT.